The 10 T cell receptor beta chains in this list originate from one sample, sequenced in a study of T cells in Graves' hyperthyroidism and ophthalmopathy. RNA transcripts provided the source from which TCR beta CDR3 regions were amplified. First-round RT-PCR with HTBI primers amplified the TCR CDR3 region. From the multiplex PCR reads, TCRdb called clonotypes with MiXCR, one entry per CDR3 protein. The repertoire holds hundreds of thousands of distinct CDR3 sequences, with roughly a third as singletons. Specimen: blood. The receptors were sampled from a woman between 40 and 50 years old with Graves' hyperthyroidism.

Concerning this clonotype: Likely a read error: the CDR3 ends without its conserved phenylalanine or tryptophan. The chain carries TRBV10-3 and TRBJ1-2; 10 bases agree with TRBD1. In germline, CDR1 is ENHRY, CDR2 SYGVKD. J gave up 3 bases and V 6 bases, and 10 bases lay outside the gene matches. The CDR3 runs to 16 residues. The CDR3, as DNA: TGTGCCATCAGGAGAGGACAGGGGGAGATTTACTATGGCTACACCCTC. Amino acid sequence: CAIRRGQGEIYYGYTL.

The table lists this clonotype with many counts. This CDR3 reads CSARDHQNYYGYTF. Written as DNA, the CDR3 is TGCAGTGCTAGAGATCATCAGAACTATTATGGCTACACCTTC. The V and J genes are TRBV20-1 and TRBJ1-2; D remains ambiguous. The CDR3 spans 14 residues. Germline V lookup: CDR1 DFQATT, CDR2 SNEGSKA (reference sequence). The V gene lost 0 bases and the J gene lost 5 bases, with 13 bases spanning the gap.

This clonotype has only a few counts. The chain combines TRBV6-5 with TRBJ1-4; the D gene is possibly TRBD1 (5 bases). There are 15 residues in the CDR3. Germline V lookup: CDR1 MNHEY, CDR2 SVGAGI. V lost 2 bases, J lost 5 bases, and 12 bases lay in between. The CDR3 is CASSYIEGNNEKLFF. The CDR3 DNA follows: TGTGCCAGCAGTTACATCGAGGGGAACAATGAAAAACTGTTTTTT.

The chain recombines TRBV12-3 or TRBV12-4 with TRBJ1-1, with D uncertain. This CDR3 contains 13 residues. V was clipped by 6 bases and J by 5 bases, with 13 bases between them. CDR3 amino acids: CASSPGPKTEAFF. The CDR3 region has the DNA TGTGCCAGCAGCCCCGGGCCGAAGACTGAAGCTTTCTTT.

Of note for this clonotype: A much larger clone differs by one base, so this may be a read error. The chain carries TRBV20-1 and TRBJ1-4; D gene ambiguous. Germline V gives CDR1 DFQATT, CDR2 SNEGSKA (reference sequence). The CDR3 has 13 residues. CDR3 in amino acids: CSAAATTNEKLFF. The CDR3 DNA is TGCAGCGCCGCCGCGACAACTAATGAAAAACTGTTTTTT.

This clonotype was picked up a small number of times. The chain joins TRBV6-5 to TRBJ1-5, with 7 bases that match TRBD1. The CDR3 contains 16 residues. Germline V gives CDR1 MNHEY, CDR2 SVGAGI. J gave up 6 bases and V 5 bases, and 13 bases lay outside the gene matches. DNA for the CDR3: TGTGCCAGCAGTCACAGGGCCAGGGGGGAGGGTCAGCCCCAGCATTTT. Protein sequence: CASSHRARGEGQPQHF.

To note about this clonotype: The conserved phenylalanine or tryptophan normally closing the CDR3 is absent here, so this likely arose from a read error. The rearrangement uses TRBV29-1 and TRBJ2-5, with D perhaps matching TRBD1 or TRBD2 (5 bases each). The germline CDR1 and CDR2 sequences are SQVTM and ANQGSEA. CDR3 length: 13 residues. V lost 3 bases, J lost 5 bases, and 13 bases lay in between. The DNA for the CDR3 is TGCAGCGTTGACGACGGGGCAGGGGAGACCCAGTACCTC. Protein product: CSVDDGAGETQYL.

The chain employs TRBV29-1 and TRBJ1-4; the D gene is possibly TRBD1 (6 bases). CDR3 length: 15 residues. Trimming removed 8 bases from V and 2 bases from J, with 18 bases in between. Germline V lookup: CDR1 SQVTM, CDR2 ANQGSEA. CDR3 nucleotide sequence: TGCAGCACAAACCGGGACATGAACACTAATGAAAAACTGTTTTTT. It codes for CSTNRDMNTNEKLFF.

This clonotype showed up just a few times. CDR3 residues: CASSSPGTRSLEQYF. The DNA of the CDR3 is TGTGCCAGCAGCTCGCCCGGGACTAGAAGTCTCGAGCAGTACTTC. This chain joins TRBV7-9 and TRBJ2-7, with 8 bases aligning to TRBD2. CDR3 length: 15 residues. Germline loops: CDR1 SEHNR, CDR2 FQNEAQ (reference sequence). V shed 4 bases, J shed 6 bases, and the junction held 11 bases outside the gene matches.

This clonotype was recorded at least ten times. The chain employs TRBV2 and TRBJ2-7; D is undetermined. Germline V gene data show CDR1 as SNHLY and CDR2 as FYNNEI. V was clipped by 4 bases and J by 6 bases, with 19 bases between them. There are 15 residues in the CDR3. The CDR3 spells CASSAQTWYLPEQYF. The DNA of the CDR3 is TGTGCCAGCAGTGCCCAAACATGGTACCTACCCGAGCAGTACTTC.